This entry lists 2 T cell receptor beta chains sequenced from one sample in a study of monozygotic twins with inflammatory bowel disease. From the 5' RACE reads, TCRdb lists one entry per CDR3 protein and no DNA. This sample contains 400,000 to 500,000 distinct CDR3 sequences. The sample comprised blood. Receptor source: a human donor with ulcerative colitis or Crohn's disease, or a healthy co-twin of an affected twin (not recorded which).

The CDR3 loop is CSVEGGSSNTEAFF. The rearrangement uses TRBV29-1 and TRBJ1-1. From germline, CDR1 is SQVTM and CDR2 ANQGSEA. The CDR3 extends over 14 amino acids.

CDR3 region: CASSSRGDETQYF. V is TRBV6-5 and J is TRBJ2-5; TCRdb reports TRBD2, a call that lacks DNA to check it against. Per the germline V gene, CDR1 is MNHEY and CDR2 is SVGAGI. The CDR3 is 13 residues long.